Listed below are T cell receptor beta chains from one sample, sequenced in a study of shared T cell receptors in the human thymus. Sequencing used immunoSEQ multiplex PCR; TCRdb keeps in-frame clones, though not all of them. Of approximately 660,000 clones in the sample, approximately 90% are singletons; the top ten hold roughly 0.0097%. The sample also formed part of further work on human thymus T cells.

Sequencing was done on a sample of thymocytes. The receptor source for this set is a boy younger than two with a congenital heart defect. CDR3s include the opening cysteine and the closing phenylalanine or tryptophan. A D gene is named only where the DNA matches it firmly. Expanded clones are given a class, and other clones once, few, many or no size at all.

abundance: -; j_gene: TRBJ2-7; v_gene: TRBV4-3; d_gene: -; CDR3aa: CASSQENRLGLEYEQYF; CDR3nt: TGCGCCAGCAGCCAAGAAAACCGACTAGGTCTGGAGTACGAGCAGTACTTC
abundance: -; j_gene: TRBJ1-1; v_gene: TRBV4-1; d_gene: -; CDR3aa: CASSQGPHGHFMNTEAFF; CDR3nt: TGCGCCAGCAGCCAAGGCCCCCACGGACACTTTATGAACACTGAAGCTTTCTTT
abundance: -; j_gene: TRBJ2-7; v_gene: TRBV7-6; d_gene: -; CDR3aa: CASSLVADYSYEQYF; CDR3nt: TGTGCCAGCAGCTTAGTAGCGGATTACTCCTACGAGCAGTACTTC
abundance: once; j_gene: TRBJ2-1; v_gene: TRBV9; d_gene: TRBD2; CDR3aa: CASSPFGGSPPYNEQFF; CDR3nt: TGTGCCAGCAGCCCCTTTGGCGGGAGTCCCCCCTACAATGAGCAGTTCTTC
abundance: -; j_gene: TRBJ2-3; v_gene: TRBV11-2; d_gene: TRBD1; CDR3aa: CASSLTTPRGQRGTDTQYF; CDR3nt: TGTGCCAGCAGCTTAACAACTCCCCGGGGACAGAGAGGGACAGATACGCAGTATTTT
abundance: -; j_gene: TRBJ2-4; v_gene: TRBV10-3; d_gene: -; CDR3aa: CAIGPSTAKNIQYF; CDR3nt: TGTGCCATCGGGCCTAGCACAGCCAAAAACATTCAGTACTTC
abundance: -; j_gene: TRBJ2-3; v_gene: TRBV6-4; d_gene: TRBD2; CDR3aa: CASSSLAGLTDTQYF; CDR3nt: TGTGCCAGCAGTTCGCTAGCGGGACTCACAGATACGCAGTATTTT
abundance: -; j_gene: TRBJ1-5; v_gene: TRBV7-9; d_gene: -; CDR3aa: CASSFYRDGGYSNQPQHF; CDR3nt: TGTGCCAGCAGCTTCTACAGGGATGGGGGTTATAGCAATCAGCCCCAGCATTTT
abundance: -; j_gene: TRBJ2-3; v_gene: TRBV5-1; d_gene: -; CDR3aa: CASSPRGASLYYFTDTQYF; CDR3nt: TGCGCCAGCAGCCCTCGTGGTGCCTCCCTTTATTACTTCACAGATACGCAGTATTTT
abundance: -; j_gene: TRBJ2-7; v_gene: TRBV11-3; d_gene: -; CDR3aa: CASGGTSYEQYF; CDR3nt: TGTGCCAGCGGTGGCACATCCTACGAGCAGTACTTC
abundance: -; j_gene: TRBJ2-5; v_gene: TRBV21-1; d_gene: -; CDR3aa: CASSAPGLPQETQYF; CDR3nt: TGTGCCAGCAGCGCCCCGGGACTACCCCAAGAGACCCAGTACTTC
abundance: -; j_gene: TRBJ2-3; v_gene: TRBV5-4; d_gene: TRBD2; CDR3aa: CASSPRRECLAGGPDTQYF; CDR3nt: TGTGCCAGCAGCCCAAGAAGGGAGTGTCTAGCGGGAGGCCCGGATACGCAGTATTTT
abundance: -; j_gene: TRBJ2-1; v_gene: TRBV5-1; d_gene: TRBD2; CDR3aa: CASSEAGRVRTSGRRMDNEQFF; CDR3nt: TGCGCCAGCAGTGAGGCAGGGAGGGTCAGGACTAGCGGGAGAAGGATGGACAATGAGCAGTTCTTC
abundance: -; j_gene: TRBJ1-3; v_gene: TRBV6-1; d_gene: -; CDR3aa: CASSEAPGGGPSGNTIYF; CDR3nt: TGTGCCAGCAGTGAAGCGCCGGGGGGGGGACCCTCTGGAAACACCATATATTTT